The T cell receptor beta chain under discussion was sequenced for a study of blood T cells in healthy people across ages. Study conclusions and caveats: More naive CD4+ cells and higher diversity marked long-lived donors relative to aged donors.

The draw of peripheral blood yielded approximately 10 milliliters from each donor. This clonotype was picked up a small number of times. Its antigen remains unidentified. After removal of 1 base from V and 11 bases from J, the junction contained 0 bases not matched to a gene. The CDR3 spans 12 residues. Germline CDR1 SGHAT, CDR2 FQNNGV. PCR was performed a second time for roughly 7 to 11 cycles using a sample-barcoded 5' primer and a J-beta primer mix. TCRdb used MiXCR to reprocess the 5' RACE reads, holding one entry per CDR3 protein. The repertoire consists of 750,000 to 950,000 distinct CDR3 sequences, with about a quarter occurring once and the leading ten covering 3%. Separately, the same data were catalogued under a study of T cells of mothers and their children.

This TCR was recovered from a boy younger than 18 in good health. This rearrangement joins TRBV11-2 to TRBJ1-4, with 8 bases aligning to TRBD1. Source material: blood. The CDR3 coding sequence is TGTGCCAGCAGCTTAGGACAGGGGAAACTGTTTTTT. Translating it yields CASSLGQGKLFF.